Below are 26 T cell receptor beta chains sequenced from a single sample in a study of blood T cell repertoires in COVID-19. Assay used: immunoSEQ multiplex PCR; TCRdb lists only in-frame clones, some missing. The data show some 150,000 clones, around 80% seen once. The sample consisted of peripheral blood. All receptors derive from a human donor in a cohort sampled during active COVID-19.

The chain couples TRBV7-9 to TRBJ2-3; maybe TRBD1 (6 bases). Trimming took 4 bases from V and 1 from J, leaving 12 bases between them. CDR1 is SEHNR and CDR2 is FQNEAQ in the germline V gene (reference sequence). The CDR3 length is 15 residues. CDR3 amino acids: CASSSAGGGTDTQYF. CDR3 DNA: TGTGCCAGCAGCTCAGCTGGGGGCGGCACAGATACGCAGTATTTT. The full variable domain, completed using reference TRBV7-9 and TRBJ2-3, is DTGVSQNPRHKITKRGQNVTFRCDPISEHNRLYWYRQTLGQGPEFLTYFQNEAQLEKSRLLSDRFSAERPKGSFSTLEIQRTEQGDSAMYLCASSSAGGGTDTQYFGPGTRLTVL.

In this sample, this clone turned up a few times. The chain combines TRBV19 with TRBJ1-2, with 9 nucleotides matching TRBD1. The CDR3 extends over 14 amino acids. Germline CDR1 and CDR2: LNHDA and SQIVND (reference sequence). V lost 6 bases to trimming and J lost 8 bases; unmatched junction nucleotides: 10. The CDR3 DNA reads TGTGCCAGTAGGGGGGGACAGGGTGTGAAGGGCTACACCTTC. Translating gives CASRGGQGVKGYTF.

This chain joins TRBV18 and TRBJ1-2; TRBD1 agrees at 7 bases. The J segment lost 5 bases and the V segment lost 6 bases, leaving 9 bases of the junction unmatched. The CDR3 is 14 amino acids. The germline CDR1 and CDR2 sequences are KGHSH and LQKENI. CDR3 bases: TGTGCCAGCTCCCTACCAGGGGGTGGGTATGGCTACACCTTC. As protein: CASSLPGGGYGYTF.

This chain joins TRBV29-1 and TRBJ2-3; 13 bases line up with TRBD2. CDR1 SQVTM and CDR2 ANQGSEA come from the germline V gene. The length of the CDR3 is 15 residues. V lost 6 bases and J lost 6; bases outside the gene matches: 9. The CDR3 coding sequence is TGCAGCGTCCTCGGACTAGCGGGGGCCTTGGATACGCAGTATTTT. Translation: CSVLGLAGALDTQYF.

The V and J genes are TRBV7-6 and TRBJ1-1; 9 positions match TRBD1. V was pared by 3 bases and J by 3 bases, with 5 bases of the junction left unmatched. Germline V CDR1 and CDR2: SGHVS, FNYEAQ. The CDR3 runs to 15 residues. CDR3 DNA sequence: TGTGCCAGCAGCTTGGGGACAGGGTGGGACACTGAAGCTTTCTTT. It codes for CASSLGTGWDTEAFF.

The chain recombines TRBV28 with TRBJ1-4; unclear D gene. Per germline, CDR1 MDHEN and CDR2 SYDVKM. Trimming shortened V by 5 bases and J by 8 bases, and 15 bases separated the two germline ends. The CDR3 spans 14 residues. The CDR3 bases are TGTGCCAGCAGTGTATCCGGGAGGAGGGAAAAACTGTTTTTT. It is translated as CASSVSGRREKLFF.

The chain joins TRBV7-8 to TRBJ1-1; D is undetermined. Germline CDR1 and CDR2: SGHVS and FQNEAQ. Trimming cost V 0 bases and J 6 bases, with 8 bases left between them. The CDR3 is made up of 13 amino acids. CDR3 protein: CASSLALRAEAFF. The CDR3 DNA follows: TGTGCCAGCAGCTTAGCTTTGCGAGCTGAAGCTTTCTTT. Filled out from reference TRBV7-8 and TRBJ1-1, the complete variable domain reads GAGVSQSPRYKVAKRGQDVALRCDPISGHVSLFWYQQALGQGPEFLTYFQNEAQLDKSGLPSDRFFAERPEGSVSTLKIQRTQQEDSAVYLCASSLALRAEAFFGQGTRLTVV.

The CDR3 is CASSLRGDKPQHF. In nucleotides, the CDR3 is TGTGCCAGCAGCTTAAGGGGTGATAAGCCCCAGCATTTT. The chain recombines TRBV7-9 with TRBJ1-5, with D tentatively TRBD1 (5 bases). Germline V gene lookup returns CDR1 SEHNR and CDR2 FQNEAQ (reference sequence). The CDR3 has 13 amino acids. The V and J ends lost 2 bases and 8 bases respectively, with 10 bases between them.

The J gene is TRBJ2-2, the V gene TRBV3-1 (or the pseudogene TRBV3-2); 10 bases line up with TRBD2. Trimming took 2 bases from V and 3 from J; bases not matched to a gene: 3. The CDR3 has 16 residues. CDR1 is LGHDT and CDR2 is YNNKEL in the germline V gene (reference sequence). CDR3 sequence (DNA): TGTGCCAGCAGCCAACTAGCGGGGGCCGACACCGGGGAGCTGTTTTTT. It yields the protein CASSQLAGADTGELFF.

The CDR3 loop reads CATSSGGQGWQPQHF. CDR3 bases: TGTGCCACCAGCAGTGGCGGACAGGGGTGGCAGCCCCAGCATTTT. The chain is built from TRBV15 and TRBJ1-5, with TRBD1 matching 9 bases. After removal of 3 bases from V and 7 bases from J, the junction contained 7 bases not matched to a gene. The CDR3 loop spans 15 amino acids. Germline V gene sequence: CDR1 LNHNV, CDR2 YYDKDF (reference sequence).

This chain joins TRBV6-1 and TRBJ2-3; 10 bases agree with TRBD2. This CDR3 has 16 residues. Germline V gene data show CDR1 as MNHNS and CDR2 as SASEGT. The V and J ends lost 3 bases and 5 bases, in that order; junction bases with no gene match: 8. In nucleotides, the CDR3 is TGTGCCAGCAGTGAGGTAGCGGGGGGCCAGATAGATACGCAGTATTTT. Translated, it gives CASSEVAGGQIDTQYF.

This clone was found once. The genes are TRBV30 and TRBJ1-1, with 11 bases that match TRBD1. This CDR3 spans 18 amino acids. J gave up 4 bases and V 2 bases, and 15 bases lay outside the gene matches. Germline V lookup: CDR1 GTSNPN, CDR2 SVGIG (reference sequence). CDR3 amino acids: CAWSPTGTGGILSTEAFF. The CDR3 DNA reads as TGTGCCTGGAGTCCGACAGGGACAGGGGGAATCCTAAGCACTGAAGCTTTCTTT. Supplemented by reference TRBV30 and TRBJ1-1, the full variable domain reads SQTIHQWPATLVQPVGSPLSLECTVEGTSNPNLYWYRQAAGRGLQLLFYSVGIGQISSEVPQNLSASRPQDRQFILSSKKLLLSDSGFYLCAWSPTGTGGILSTEAFFGQGTRLTVV.

The chain combines TRBV28 with TRBJ1-6; 7 bases map to TRBD1. The V gene end was trimmed by 8 bases and the J gene end by 4 bases; junction bases not matched to a gene: 2. The CDR3 spans 13 residues. Germline V CDR1 and CDR2: MDHEN, SYDVKM. The CDR3 region has the DNA TGTGCCAGCCGACAGGGTTATAATTCACCCCTCCACTTT. Residues: CASRQGYNSPLHF.

The rearrangement links TRBV18 to TRBJ2-7, with D perhaps matching TRBD1 (5 bases). The CDR3 is made up of 16 amino acids. Trimming shortened V by 3 bases and J by 1 base, and 16 bases separated the two germline ends. Germline V gene sequence: CDR1 KGHSH, CDR2 LQKENI. CDR3 in DNA: TGTGCCAGCTCACCCGCCGACAGTACCCTTTCCTACGAGCAGTACTTC. Amino acid sequence: CASSPADSTLSYEQYF.

Notes on this clone: Other DNA sequences in the sample encode the same CDR3. The chain combines TRBV30 with TRBJ1-2, with D possibly TRBD1 on 5 matching bases. Germline V lookup: CDR1 GTSNPN, CDR2 SVGIG (reference sequence). The CDR3 covers 10 residues. V shed 3 bases and J shed 8 bases, with 7 bases lying between them. The CDR3 sequence: CAWRRGGYTF. DNA for the CDR3: TGTGCCTGGAGAAGGGGAGGCTACACCTTC.

This clone was detected ten times or more. This chain connects TRBV6-2 or TRBV6-3 to TRBJ1-5; D remains ambiguous. V was cut by 0 bases and J by 2 bases, with 17 bases left in between. This CDR3 is built from 18 residues. Germline loops: CDR1 MNHEY, CDR2 SVGEGT. As DNA, the CDR3 is TGTGCCAGCAGTTACTCCCACCACGGCAGGCTTGGCAATCAGCCCCAGCATTTT. It encodes CASSYSHHGRLGNQPQHF.

CDR3 nucleotide sequence: TGTGCCAGCTCTTCGACAGGGACTAATGAAAAACTGTTTTTT. It specifies CASSSTGTNEKLFF. The chain links TRBV18 to TRBJ1-4; 7 nucleotides line up with TRBD1. The V segment lost 6 bases and the J segment 2 bases; nucleotides outside the gene matches: 3. Per the germline V gene, CDR1 is KGHSH and CDR2 is LQKENI. The CDR3 is 14 residues long.

This sequence joins TRBV7-8 and TRBJ1-5, with TRBD1 matching 7 bases. Losses at the gene ends were 4 bases for V and 7 bases for J; bases not matched to a gene: 7. Germline lookup yields CDR1 SGHVS and CDR2 FQNEAQ. The CDR3 is made up of 14 amino acids. The CDR3 region is CASSSRGRRQPQHF. The CDR3 DNA reads as TGTGCCAGCAGCTCAAGGGGGCGCCGACAGCCCCAGCATTTT.

This clone was picked up one time. The chain couples TRBV5-1 to TRBJ1-5; D might be TRBD1 (5 bases). Germline lookup yields CDR1 SGHRS and CDR2 YFSETQ. V lost 3 bases and J lost 2, with 9 bases in between. This CDR3 comprises 14 residues. The CDR3 coding sequence is TGCGCCAGCAGCTCTGACAGTCGCAATCAGCCCCAGCATTTT. It specifies CASSSDSRNQPQHF.

V and J are TRBV28 and TRBJ2-1; the match to TRBD1 covers 8 bases. The V segment lost 5 bases and the J segment 1 base; nucleotides outside the gene matches: 10. CDR3 length: 17 amino acids. The germline V gene encodes CDR1 MDHEN and CDR2 SYDVKM. Here the CDR3 DNA reads TGTGCCAGCAGTACTCGGACAGGGAGAAAGTCCTACAATGAGCAGTTCTTC. This encodes CASSTRTGRKSYNEQFF.

The rearrangement uses TRBV6-6 and TRBJ2-7; 8 bases align to TRBD2. Germline V gene data show CDR1 as MNHNY and CDR2 as SVGAGI (reference sequence). V lost 7 bases to trimming and J lost 6 bases; unmatched junction nucleotides: 8. The CDR3 is 13 amino acids. CDR3 protein: CASKSGTRREQYF. CDR3 sequence (DNA): TGTGCCAGCAAATCCGGGACTAGGCGCGAGCAGTACTTC.

This clone was counted a few times. The chain couples TRBV30 to TRBJ1-2; D gene unclear. Germline V gene data show CDR1 as GTSNPN and CDR2 as SVGIG (reference sequence). V was pared by 3 bases and J by 4 bases, with 12 bases between. CDR3 size: 13 residues. CDR3 bases: TGTGCCTGGAGCGCGGTCACGGGCTATGGCTACACCTTC. Residues: CAWSAVTGYGYTF. The complete variable domain, with remaining parts taken from reference TRBV30 and TRBJ1-2, reads SQTIHQWPATLVQPVGSPLSLECTVEGTSNPNLYWYRQAAGRGLQLLFYSVGIGQISSEVPQNLSASRPQDRQFILSSKKLLLSDSGFYLCAWSAVTGYGYTFGSGTRLTVV.

J is TRBJ1-3 and V is TRBV3-1 (or the pseudogene TRBV3-2); D is undetermined. The CDR3 runs to 15 residues. Deletions cut 2 bases from V and 0 bases from J, with 8 bases between. In germline, CDR1 is LGHDT, CDR2 YNNKEL (reference sequence). The CDR3 coding sequence is TGTGCCAGCAGCCAAAACGGGGACTCTGGAAACACCATATATTTT. Translation gives CASSQNGDSGNTIYF.

This clone was seen a single time. The chain employs TRBV18 and TRBJ1-3, with a possible D match to TRBD1 (5 bases). The CDR3 consists of 15 residues. V lost 3 bases and J lost 0, with 9 bases in between. Per the germline V gene, CDR1 is KGHSH and CDR2 is LQKENI. CDR3: CASSPATDSGNTIYF. The CDR3 DNA follows: TGTGCCAGCTCACCCGCGACAGACTCTGGAAACACCATATATTTT.

The rearrangement joins TRBV10-3 to TRBJ2-3; maybe TRBD2 (6 bases). There are 15 residues in the CDR3. Trimming stripped 0 bases from V and 6 bases from J, with 13 bases between. The V gene's germline CDR1 is ENHRY and CDR2 SYGVKD. CDR3 amino acids: CAISESPEGIDTQYF. The DNA of the CDR3 is TGTGCCATCAGTGAGTCGCCGGAGGGGATTGATACGCAGTATTTT.

The V call is TRBV4-3, the J call TRBJ2-7, with 7 bases identical to TRBD2. Germline lookup yields CDR1 LGHNA and CDR2 YSLEER. The CDR3 length is 16 residues. V shed 0 bases and J 4 bases; nucleotides not matched to a gene: 9. Here the CDR3 DNA reads TGCGCCAGCAGCCAAGAAGTTGGACTAGGTTCATACGAGCAGTACTTC. Residues: CASSQEVGLGSYEQYF.